Below, 12 T cell receptor beta chains from the same sample are listed, as sequenced in a study of CD8+ T cells in alopecia areata. Extracted from the samples, RNA was reverse transcribed into cDNA to serve as the sequencing template. TCRdb's copy holds only in-frame clones and misses some; the assay was immunoSEQ multiplex PCR. Of almost 250,000 clones listed, 67% are singletons. This specimen consisted of CD4+ T cells sorted from blood, obtained at week 0. Every receptor here comes from a human donor with alopecia areata.

The chain has TRBV29-1 and TRBJ1-1; no clear D gene. Germline V lookup: CDR1 SQVTM, CDR2 ANQGSEA. The CDR3 contains 13 residues. The V end lost 4 bases, the J end lost 0 bases, and 9 bases lay between the germline ends. CDR3 loop: CSVAMGMNTEAFF. The CDR3 DNA sequence: TGCAGCGTTGCCATGGGCATGAACACTGAAGCTTTCTTT.

This clone was counted between two and nine times. The same CDR3 arises from other DNA sequences in this sample as well. This sequence joins TRBV30 and TRBJ2-7; D unclear. Germline V gene sequence: CDR1 GTSNPN, CDR2 SVGIG (reference sequence). Trimming left V 0 bases short and J 4 bases short, with 4 bases between. The CDR3 consists of 11 residues. The CDR3 region is CAWSVRYEQYF. In DNA, the CDR3 is TGTGCCTGGAGTGTACGGTACGAGCAGTACTTC.

This clone was picked up a small number of times. The chain employs TRBV14 and TRBJ1-6; no definite D call. V lost 1 base and J lost 7, with 8 bases in between. Germline CDR1 reads SGHDN; CDR2 reads FVKESK. The CDR3 consists of 14 residues. The CDR3 here is CASSQGAENSPLHF. As DNA, the CDR3 is TGTGCCAGCAGCCAAGGGGCAGAGAATTCACCCCTCCACTTT.

This clone appeared a few times. Additional DNA sequences in this sample encode the identical CDR3. The gene calls are TRBV29-1 and TRBJ2-3, with 8 bases that match TRBD1. The length of the CDR3 is 13 residues. Germline CDR1 reads SQVTM; CDR2 reads ANQGSEA. The J segment lost 4 bases and the V segment lost 4 bases, leaving 4 bases of the junction unmatched. The CDR3 bases are TGCAGCGTTGGAGACAGGGGATCAGATACGCAGTATTTT. Translated, it gives CSVGDRGSDTQYF.

This clone showed up just a few times. The genes are TRBV7-9 and TRBJ2-6; D gene unclear. Trimming stripped 4 bases from V and 4 bases from J, with 5 bases between. The CDR3 contains 13 residues. Germline V gene sequence: CDR1 SEHNR, CDR2 FQNEAQ (reference sequence). The CDR3 loop reads CASSSTGANVLTF. The CDR3 bases are TGTGCCAGCAGCTCCACAGGGGCCAACGTCCTGACTTTC.

As concerns this clone: Its ends do not fully match the called genes, so a read error is possible. This chain joins TRBV4-2 and TRBJ2-5; D ambiguous. Germline V gene sequence: CDR1 LGHNA, CDR2 YNFKEQ. The CDR3 spans 14 residues. This chain's CDR3 is CASSQDTDQKTQYF. CDR3 DNA sequence: TGTGCCAGCAGCCAAGACACAGACCAAAAGACCCAGTACTTC.

V gene TRBV29-1 combines with J gene TRBJ2-1, with TRBD2 matching 11 bases. In germline, CDR1 is SQVTM, CDR2 ANQGSEA. J lost 14 bases, V lost 6 bases, and 9 bases had no gene match. The length of the CDR3 is 12 residues. CDR3 bases: TGCAGCGTCGTAGCGGGGGGGCCTTGGGAGTTCTTC. Translated: CSVVAGGPWEFF.

The rearrangement uses TRBV5-4 and TRBJ1-1; 8 bases match TRBD1. The V and J ends lost 2 bases and 5 bases, in that order; junction bases with no gene match: 8. Germline loops: CDR1 SGHNT, CDR2 YYREEE (reference sequence). This CDR3 contains 15 residues. The CDR3 nucleotides read TGTGCCAGCAGCTTTTGGGACAGGAGGGAAACTGAAGCTTTCTTT. Protein product: CASSFWDRRETEAFF.

The chain links TRBV6-5 to TRBJ2-3, with D hard to call. The V and J ends lost 2 bases and 0 bases respectively, with 12 bases between them. Looked up from germline, CDR1 is MNHEY and CDR2 is SVGAGI. The CDR3 consists of 16 residues. The CDR3 region is CASSYRKFDSTDTQYF. CDR3 nucleotide sequence: TGTGCCAGCAGTTACAGGAAGTTTGACAGCACAGATACGCAGTATTTT.

The chain employs TRBV9 and TRBJ1-5; TRBD1 matches at 7 bases. Per germline, CDR1 SGDLS and CDR2 YYNGEE. The CDR3 loop spans 14 amino acids. The J segment lost 6 bases and the V segment lost 1 base, leaving 4 bases of the junction unmatched. The CDR3 DNA is TGTGCCAGCAGCGTAACAGGGGCCAGTCAGCCCCAGCATTTT. Translation: CASSVTGASQPQHF.

The CDR3: CATSRDLRGPDTQYF. The CDR3 nucleotides are TGTGCCACCAGCAGAGATCTCAGGGGACCAGATACGCAGTATTTT. The rearrangement joins TRBV15 to TRBJ2-3, with D maybe TRBD1 (6 bases). V lost 0 bases and J 4 bases, leaving 11 bases between the germline ends. Germline CDR1 and CDR2: LNHNV and YYDKDF (reference sequence). This CDR3 has 15 residues.

V is TRBV9 and J is TRBJ1-6; tentatively, D is TRBD1 (5 bases). Trimming left V 2 bases short and J 5 bases short, with 11 bases between. This CDR3 contains 15 residues. The germline V gene encodes CDR1 SGDLS and CDR2 YYNGEE. CDR3 DNA sequence: TGTGCCAGCAGCGTGTCGCAGGGTAATAATTCACCCCTCCACTTT. Translated: CASSVSQGNNSPLHF.